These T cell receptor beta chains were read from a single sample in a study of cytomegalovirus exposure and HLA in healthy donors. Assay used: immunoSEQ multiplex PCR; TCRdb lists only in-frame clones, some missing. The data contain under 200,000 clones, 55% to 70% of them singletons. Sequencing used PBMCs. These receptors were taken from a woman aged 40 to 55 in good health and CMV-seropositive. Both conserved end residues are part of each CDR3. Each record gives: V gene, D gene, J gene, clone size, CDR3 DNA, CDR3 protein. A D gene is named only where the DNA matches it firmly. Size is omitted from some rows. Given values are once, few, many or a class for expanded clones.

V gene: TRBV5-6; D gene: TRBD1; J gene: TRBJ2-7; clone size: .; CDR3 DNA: TGTGCCAGCAGCTTGAAACAGGGGGTTACCTACGAGCAGTACTTC; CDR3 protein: CASSLKQGVTYEQYF
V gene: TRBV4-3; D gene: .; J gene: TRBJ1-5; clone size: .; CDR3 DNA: TGCGCCAGCAGCCAACCCGAGAGATCGGGGCAGCCCCAGCATTTT; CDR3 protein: CASSQPERSGQPQHF
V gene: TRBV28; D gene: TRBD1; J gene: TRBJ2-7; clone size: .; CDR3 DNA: TGTGCCAGCAGCCTTATACAGGGGGCTCTCGACGAGCAGTACTTC; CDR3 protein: CASSLIQGALDEQYF
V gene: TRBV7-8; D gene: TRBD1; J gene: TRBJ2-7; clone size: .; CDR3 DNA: TGTGCCAGCAGCTTAGGGTCGACAGGGATGGACTACGAGCAGTACTTC; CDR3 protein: CASSLGSTGMDYEQYF
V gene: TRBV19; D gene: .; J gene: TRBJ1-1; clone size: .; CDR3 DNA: TGTGCCAGTAGTATAGCAGGGGAAGCTTTCTTT; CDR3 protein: CASSIAGEAFF
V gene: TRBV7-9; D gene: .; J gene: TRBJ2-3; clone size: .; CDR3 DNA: TGTGCCAGCAGCCGACGGGGCACAGATACGCAGTATTTT; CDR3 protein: CASSRRGTDTQYF
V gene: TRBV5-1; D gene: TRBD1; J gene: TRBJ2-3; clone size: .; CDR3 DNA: TGCGCCAGCAGCCCGGGACAGGGCACAGATACGCAGTATTTT; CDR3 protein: CASSPGQGTDTQYF
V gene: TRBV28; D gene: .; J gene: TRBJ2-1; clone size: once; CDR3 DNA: TGTGCCAGCAGGGCTGGACTACCCTACAATGAGCAGTTCTTC; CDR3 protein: CASRAGLPYNEQFF
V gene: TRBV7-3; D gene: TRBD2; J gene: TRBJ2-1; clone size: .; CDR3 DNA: TGTGCCAGCAGCTCGGGACTAGGCCCCTACAATGAGCAGTTCTTC; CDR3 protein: CASSSGLGPYNEQFF
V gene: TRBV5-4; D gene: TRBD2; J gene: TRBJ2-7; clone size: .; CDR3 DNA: TGTGCCAGCAGCCCACGGAGCGGGAGACCTTCCTACGAGCAGTACTTC; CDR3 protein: CASSPRSGRPSYEQYF
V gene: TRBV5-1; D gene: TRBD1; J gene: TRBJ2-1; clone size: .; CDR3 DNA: TGCGCCAGCAGCTTCTGGGGACAGGGTTTATACAATGAGCAGTTCTTC; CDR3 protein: CASSFWGQGLYNEQFF
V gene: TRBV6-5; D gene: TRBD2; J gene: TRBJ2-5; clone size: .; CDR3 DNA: TGTGCCAGCAGTTCGGGACTAGCGGGGGGGTGGGAGACCCAGTACTTC; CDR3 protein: CASSSGLAGGWETQYF
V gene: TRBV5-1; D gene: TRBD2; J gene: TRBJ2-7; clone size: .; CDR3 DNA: TGCGCCAGCAGCTTGGTTGGCGGGGGAACGGCCGAGCAGTACTTC; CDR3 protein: CASSLVGGGTAEQYF
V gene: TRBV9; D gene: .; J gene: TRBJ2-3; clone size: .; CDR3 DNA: TGTGCCAGCAGCGTCTACAGGTCCACAGATACGCAGTATTTT; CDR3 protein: CASSVYRSTDTQYF
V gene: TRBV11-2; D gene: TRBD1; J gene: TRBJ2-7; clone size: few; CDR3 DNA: TGTGCCAGCAGCTTGGAGACCGGGACAGGGTCTTACGAGCAGTACTTC; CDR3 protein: CASSLETGTGSYEQYF
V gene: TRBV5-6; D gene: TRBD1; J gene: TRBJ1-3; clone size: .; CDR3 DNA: TGTGCCAGCCGGGGACAGGCTAACTCTGGAAACACCATATATTTT; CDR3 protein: CASRGQANSGNTIYF
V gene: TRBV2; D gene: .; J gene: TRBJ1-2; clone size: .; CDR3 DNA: TGTGCCAGCAAAGCCTCCACAGTGAACTATGGCTACACCTTC; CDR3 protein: CASKASTVNYGYTF
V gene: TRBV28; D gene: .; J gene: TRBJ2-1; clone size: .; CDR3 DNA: TGTGCCAGCAGTTTAGGGCGGGGGGACAGAGAGCAGTTCTTC; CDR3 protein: CASSLGRGDREQFF
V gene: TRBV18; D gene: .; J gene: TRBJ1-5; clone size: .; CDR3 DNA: TGTGCCAGCTCACCCTACGCCGAGCAGCGGGATCAGCCCCAGCATTTT; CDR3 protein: CASSPYAEQRDQPQHF
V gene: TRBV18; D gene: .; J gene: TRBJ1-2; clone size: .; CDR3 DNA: TGTGCCAGCTCATCCCTCGCGGAGGGCCGGGGCTACACCTTC; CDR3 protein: CASSSLAEGRGYTF
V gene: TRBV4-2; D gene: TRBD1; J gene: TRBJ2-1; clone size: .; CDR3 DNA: TGTGCCAGCAGCCAACGGACAGGGGATGAGCAGTTCTTC; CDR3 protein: CASSQRTGDEQFF
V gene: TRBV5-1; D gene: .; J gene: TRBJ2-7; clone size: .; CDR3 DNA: TGCGCCAGCAGCTTGGGGGCGGGGGCGCTTTGGGAGCAGTACTTC; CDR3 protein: CASSLGAGALWEQYF
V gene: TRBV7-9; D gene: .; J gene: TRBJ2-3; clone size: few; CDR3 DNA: TGTGCCAGCAGCTTGTACGGGTTAGATACGCAGTATTTT; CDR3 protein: CASSLYGLDTQYF
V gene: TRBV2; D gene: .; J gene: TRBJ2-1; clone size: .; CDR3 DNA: TGTGCCAGCACCGACCCTATTAACCCCGGGAAAAACTACAATGAGCAGTTCTTC; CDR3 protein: CASTDPINPGKNYNEQFF
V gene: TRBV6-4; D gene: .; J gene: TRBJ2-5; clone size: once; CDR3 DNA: TGTGCCAGCAGCCTCACAGGGAAAGAGACCCAGTACTTC; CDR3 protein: CASSLTGKETQYF
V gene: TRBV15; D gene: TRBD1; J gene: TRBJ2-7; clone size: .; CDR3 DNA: TGTGCCACCAGCAGCAGACCGGGACAGGTCCCTTTAGAGCAGTACTTC; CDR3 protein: CATSSRPGQVPLEQYF
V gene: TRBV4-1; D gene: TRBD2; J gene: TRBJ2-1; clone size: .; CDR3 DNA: TGCGCCAGCAGCCAAGAGGGTAGCGGGAGAATGTACAATGAGCAGTTCTTC; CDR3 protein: CASSQEGSGRMYNEQFF
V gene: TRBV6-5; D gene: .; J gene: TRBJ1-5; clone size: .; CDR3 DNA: TGTGCTGCGGCCGGGGGTGGCGATCAGCCCCAGCATTTT; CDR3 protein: CAAAGGGDQPQHF
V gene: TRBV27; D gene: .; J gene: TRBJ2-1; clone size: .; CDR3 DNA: TGTGCCAGCAGTTTACAATACGAAGCTCACAATGAGCAGTTCTTC; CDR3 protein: CASSLQYEAHNEQFF
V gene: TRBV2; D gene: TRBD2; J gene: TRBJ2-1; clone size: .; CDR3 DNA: TGTGCCAGCAGCCCCGGGAAGCGGGGTTACTACAATGAGCAGTTCTTC; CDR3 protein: CASSPGKRGYYNEQFF
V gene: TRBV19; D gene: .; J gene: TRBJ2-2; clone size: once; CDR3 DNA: TGTGCCAGTACAGCGAGAATTCGGGGCACCGGGGAGCTGTTTTTT; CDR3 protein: CASTARIRGTGELFF
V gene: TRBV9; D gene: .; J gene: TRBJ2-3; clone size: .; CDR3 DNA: TGTGCCAGCAGCGTAGCTACCGTTGGGCTAGATACGCAGTATTTT; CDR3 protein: CASSVATVGLDTQYF
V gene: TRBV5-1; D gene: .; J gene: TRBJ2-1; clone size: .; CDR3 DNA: TGCGCCAGCAGTCAGGGAAGCTCCTACAATGAGCAGTTCTTC; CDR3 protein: CASSQGSSYNEQFF
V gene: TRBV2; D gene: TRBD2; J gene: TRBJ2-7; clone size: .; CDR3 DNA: TGTGCCAGCAGTGGGGGGGGAGGCGAGCAGTACTTC; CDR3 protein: CASSGGGGEQYF
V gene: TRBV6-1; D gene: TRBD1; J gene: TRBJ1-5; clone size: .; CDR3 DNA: TGTGCCAGCAGAGCGACAGGGGCTAGCAATCAGCCCCAGCATTTT; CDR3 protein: CASRATGASNQPQHF
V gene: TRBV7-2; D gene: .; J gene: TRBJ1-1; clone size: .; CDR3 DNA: TGTGCCAGCAGCTTAGTGGAGACAGGGAACACTGAAGCTTTCTTT; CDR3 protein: CASSLVETGNTEAFF
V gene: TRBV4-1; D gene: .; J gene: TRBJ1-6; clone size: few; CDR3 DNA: TGCGCCAGCAGCCAGGAGGGGACGCTCGGTAATTCACCCCTCCACTTT; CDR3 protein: CASSQEGTLGNSPLHF
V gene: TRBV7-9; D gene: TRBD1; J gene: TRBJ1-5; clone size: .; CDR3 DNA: TGTTCCAGCAGCTTAGGGACAGTTAGCAATCAGCCCCAGCATTTT; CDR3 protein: CSSSLGTVSNQPQHF
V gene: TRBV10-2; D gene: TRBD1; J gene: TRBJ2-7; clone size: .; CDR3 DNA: TGCGCCAGCATGGACAGGAGGAGACTCTCTCTGGACGAGCAGTACTTC; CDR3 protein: CASMDRRRLSLDEQYF
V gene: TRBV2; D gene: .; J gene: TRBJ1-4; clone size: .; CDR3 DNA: TGTGCCAGCAGTGTGCGGGTCCCCAATGAAAAACTGTTTTTT; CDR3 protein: CASSVRVPNEKLFF
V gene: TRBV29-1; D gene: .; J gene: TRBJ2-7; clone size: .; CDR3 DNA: TGCAGCGTTGACTGGGGCTACGAGCAGTACTTC; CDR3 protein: CSVDWGYEQYF
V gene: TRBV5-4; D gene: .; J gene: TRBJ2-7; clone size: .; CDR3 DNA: TGTGCCAGCAGCTTGGCAGGATCCTACGAGCAGTACTTC; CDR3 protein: CASSLAGSYEQYF
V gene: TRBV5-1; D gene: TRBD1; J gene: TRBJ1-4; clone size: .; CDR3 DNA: TGCGCCAGCCACGGGACAGGGGGCGAAAAACTGTTTTTT; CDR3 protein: CASHGTGGEKLFF
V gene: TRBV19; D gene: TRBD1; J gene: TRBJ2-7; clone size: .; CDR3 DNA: TGTGCCAGTAGTCTTGGGACAGGGTCCCACGAGCAGTACTTC; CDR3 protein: CASSLGTGSHEQYF
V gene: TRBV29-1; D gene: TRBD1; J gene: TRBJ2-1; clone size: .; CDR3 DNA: TGCAGCGGCAGGGACAGCCCCTACAATGAGCAGTTCTTC; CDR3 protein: CSGRDSPYNEQFF
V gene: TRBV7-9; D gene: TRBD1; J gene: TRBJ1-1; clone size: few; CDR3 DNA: TGTGCCAGCAGCCACGGGACAGGAAACACTGAAGCTTTCTTT; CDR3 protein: CASSHGTGNTEAFF
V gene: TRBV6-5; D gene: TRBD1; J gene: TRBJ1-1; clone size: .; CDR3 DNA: TGTGCCAGCAGTACCCGGGACAGGGGGTTTGAAGCTTTCTTT; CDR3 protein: CASSTRDRGFEAFF
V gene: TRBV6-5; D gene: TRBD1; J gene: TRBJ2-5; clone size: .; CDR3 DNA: TGTGCCAGCAGTTATGGGACAGGGACGATGAAGACCCAGTACTTC; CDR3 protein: CASSYGTGTMKTQYF
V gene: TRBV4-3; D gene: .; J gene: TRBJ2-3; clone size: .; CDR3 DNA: TGCGCCAGCAGCCAAGAGGTCCCGGGAAACACAGATACGCAGTATTTT; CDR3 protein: CASSQEVPGNTDTQYF
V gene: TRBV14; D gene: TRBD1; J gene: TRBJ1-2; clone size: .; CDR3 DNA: TGTGCCAGCAGCCAATCGGTGGGACAGGGAGGATATGGCTACACCTTC; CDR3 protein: CASSQSVGQGGYGYTF
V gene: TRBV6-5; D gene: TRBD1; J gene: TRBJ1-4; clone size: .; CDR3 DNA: TGTGCCAGCAGCCGACAGGGGGGTGGTGAAAAACTGTTTTTT; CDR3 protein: CASSRQGGGEKLFF
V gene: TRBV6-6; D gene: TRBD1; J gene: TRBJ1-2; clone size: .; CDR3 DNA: TGTGCCAGCAGTTACACCCAGGGACAGGGGGCAGGGGGCTACACCTTC; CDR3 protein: CASSYTQGQGAGGYTF
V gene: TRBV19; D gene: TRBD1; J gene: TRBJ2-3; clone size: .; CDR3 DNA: TGTGCCAGTAGCTTAACGGGACAGGGGGCGGAAGATACGCAGTATTTT; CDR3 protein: CASSLTGQGAEDTQYF
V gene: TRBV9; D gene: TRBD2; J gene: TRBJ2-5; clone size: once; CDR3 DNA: TGTGCCAGCAGCGTTAGCGGGGAAGAGACCCAGTACTTC; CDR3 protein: CASSVSGEETQYF
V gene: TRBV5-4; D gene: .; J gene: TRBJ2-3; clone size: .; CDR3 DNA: TGTGCCAGCAGCTTCTCACTCGAGCGAGCCACAGATACGCAGTATTTT; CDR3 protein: CASSFSLERATDTQYF